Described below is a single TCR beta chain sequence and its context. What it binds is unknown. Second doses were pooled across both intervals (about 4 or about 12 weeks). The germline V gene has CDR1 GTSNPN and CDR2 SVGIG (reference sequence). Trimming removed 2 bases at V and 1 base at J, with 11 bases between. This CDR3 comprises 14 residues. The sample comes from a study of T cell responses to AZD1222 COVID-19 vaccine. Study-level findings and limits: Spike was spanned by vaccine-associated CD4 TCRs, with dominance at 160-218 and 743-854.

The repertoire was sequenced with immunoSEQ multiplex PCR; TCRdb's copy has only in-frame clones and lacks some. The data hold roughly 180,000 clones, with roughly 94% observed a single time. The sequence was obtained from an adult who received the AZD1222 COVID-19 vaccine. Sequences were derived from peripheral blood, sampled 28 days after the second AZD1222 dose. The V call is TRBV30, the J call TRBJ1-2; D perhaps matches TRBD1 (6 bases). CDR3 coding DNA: TGTGCCTGGAGTTCCCGGACAGTTAACTATGGCTACACCTTC. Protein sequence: CAWSSRTVNYGYTF.